The entry that follows covers one T cell receptor beta chain sequence. MiXCR, run by TCRdb on the PCR reads, gives a single entry per CDR3 protein. This table has some 7,600 distinct CDR3 sequences, about 41% appearing once. The data were obtained in a study of CD4 and CD8 cells across lung adenocarcinoma regions. Donors had localized lung adenocarcinoma, a non-small cell lung cancer. V shed 0 bases and J shed 2 bases, with 19 bases lying between them. CDR1 and CDR2 (germline): MNHEY, SVGAGI. This CDR3 comprises 18 residues. What was sequenced was CD8+ T cells from the center of a lung tumor. The chain is built from TRBV6-5 and TRBJ1-2, with D tentatively TRBD1 (6 bases). The TCR originated in a male donor with lung adenocarcinoma. The CD4 and CD8 labels of this study may be unreliable. In nucleotides, the CDR3 is TGTGCCAGCAGTTACTCGTGGCTCCGGGGGCGGAACAACTATGGCTACACCTTC. Translation: CASSYSWLRGRNNYGYTF.